This TCR beta chain came from a study of T cells in Graves' hyperthyroidism and ophthalmopathy. The CDR3 is 15 amino acids. The germline CDR1 and CDR2 sequences are WNHNN and SYGVQD (reference sequence). Trimming took 4 bases from V and 4 from J; bases not matched to a gene: 6. This clonotype was found a few times. The antigen remains undetermined. RNA transcripts provided the source from which TCR beta CDR3 regions were amplified. First-round RT-PCR of the TCR CDR3 relied on the HTBI primer set. From the multiplex PCR reads, TCRdb called clonotypes with MiXCR, one entry per CDR3 protein. The data hold some 560,000 distinct CDR3 sequences, with 15% to 18% observed a single time. Study-wide points: By a 13 V-J model, ophthalmopathy was set apart from stable hyperthyroidism. In blood, most of the thyroid clonotypes expanded above 0.001 were also present.

The chain combines TRBV10-1 with TRBJ1-2; 10 nucleotides match TRBD1. The specimen was blood. The clonotype originates from a woman aged 25 to 39 with Graves' hyperthyroidism. The CDR3 coding sequence is TGCGCCAGCAGTGGTTGGGACAGGGGCTCCTATGGCTACACCTTC. Translating gives CASSGWDRGSYGYTF.